This TCR beta chain was documented in a study of T cells expressing NK-cell markers. TCRdb re-called the 5' RACE reads, yielding one record per CDR3 amino acid sequence without DNA. The table gives about 430,000 distinct CDR3 sequences; the top ten clones make up more than 1.4% of it. The CDR3 contains 14 residues. Looked up from germline, CDR1 is DFQATT and CDR2 is SNEGSKA (reference sequence). Sequencing was done on a sample of blood T cells: a sorted CD56 or NKG2C T cell subset, CD4+ or CD8+ T cells, or bulk PBMC T cells (not recorded which). This sequence joins TRBV20-1 and TRBJ2-1; as DNA is missing, the TRBD2 call by TCRdb cannot be tested. The receptor was isolated from a woman aged 50 to 60 in good health. The CDR3 sequence: CSALSGSSYNEQFF.